Only a few counts were recorded for the clone carrying this TCR beta chain. Other DNA sequences from this sample encode an identical CDR3 as well. This sample's time point: peripheral blood 6 weeks after treatment start. Per the germline V gene, CDR1 is SQVTM and CDR2 is ANQGSEA. Trimming at V came to 7 bases and at J to 2 bases, leaving 5 bases not matched to a gene. The CDR3 runs 13 residues. These data are taken from a study of PD-L1 blockade in urothelial cancer. Method: immunoSEQ multiplex PCR; TCRdb's copy keeps in-frame clones and lacks some. The sample records more than 90,000 clones, less than 95% being singletons.

The sequenced sample was PBMCs, obtained around atezolizumab (anti-PD-L1) treatment. This chain joins TRBV29-1 and TRBJ1-2, with 9 bases lining up with TRBD1. The receptor was isolated from a man aged 55 to 69 with urothelial cancer. DNA for the CDR3: TGCAGCGCCGGGGACAGGGCAAACTATGGCTACACCTTC. It codes for CSAGDRANYGYTF.